The 7 T cell receptor beta chains in this list originate from one sample, sequenced in a study of molecular identifiers for immune sequencing clone quantification. MiXCR was run by TCRdb on the PCR reads, yielding one entry per CDR3 protein. This repertoire shows about half a million distinct CDR3 sequences, roughly 23% found once; its top ten account for about 0.84%. Sequencing input: naive CD8+ T cells from blood, with Jurkat cell RNA spiked in. Subset reported: FACS-sorted CD8+CD4-CCR7+CD45RA+ naive T cells. The receptors were sampled from a human donor in good health. Some libraries in this study had Jurkat cell RNA spiked in.

This clonotype was recorded many times. The CDR3 nucleotides read TGTGCCAGCAGTTCGGGACTAGTAGTTGCCGAGCAGTACTTC. Residues: CASSSGLVVAEQYF. This rearrangement joins TRBV28 to TRBJ2-7, with TRBD2 matching over 8 bases. Germline CDR1 is MDHEN and CDR2 is SYDVKM. The ends lost 4 bases at V and 6 bases at J; junction bases unmatched: 8. The CDR3 consists of 14 residues.

This clonotype was observed a few times. The rearrangement joins TRBV30 to TRBJ2-7, with TRBD2 matching over 12 bases. The junction had 14 bases not matched to a gene; V was cut back by 1 base and J by 4 bases. Germline loops: CDR1 GTSNPN, CDR2 SVGIG (reference sequence). The CDR3 has 18 amino acids. CDR3 coding DNA: TGTGCCTGGAGTGGGCTCCGGCTGACTAGCGGGAGTCTGTACGAGCAGTACTTC. It codes for CAWSGLRLTSGSLYEQYF.

This clonotype occurred a few times. The chain employs TRBV30 and TRBJ1-1; D uncertain. Trimming removed 2 bases at V and 3 bases at J, with 13 bases between. The germline V gene has CDR1 GTSNPN and CDR2 SVGIG (reference sequence). The CDR3 length is 14 residues. CDR3 in DNA: TGTGCCTGGAGTTCCGGTGCGGGGTACACTGAAGCTTTCTTT. It encodes CAWSSGAGYTEAFF.

In this sample, this clonotype turned up a few times. The chain joins TRBV12-3 or TRBV12-4 to TRBJ2-7; D is ambiguous. CDR3 length equals 13 residues. Trimming cost V 3 bases and J 6 bases, with 12 bases left between them. CDR3 protein: CASSFHFSSEQYF. The DNA of the CDR3 is TGTGCCAGCAGTTTCCATTTTTCCAGCGAGCAGTACTTC.

There are many counts of this clonotype. The chain has TRBV6-5 and TRBJ1-4; D gene uncertain. This CDR3 region has 16 residues. CDR1 and CDR2 (germline): MNHEY, SVGAGI. Trimming pared 1 base from V and 10 bases from J, leaving 19 bases between. Written as DNA, the CDR3 is TGTGCCAGCAGTTACTTGCCCCCCCCGGCCGTCGGAAAACTGTTTTTT. It is translated as CASSYLPPPAVGKLFF.

This clonotype was seen a handful of times. At one of its ends the junction is not consistent with the germline gene, which may arise from a read error. The chain couples TRBV29-1 to TRBJ1-4; TRBD1 matches at 7 bases. Germline values: CDR1 SQVTM, CDR2 ANQGSEA. The CDR3 is 15 residues long. CDR3 loop: CNVEVGQGANEKLFF. The DNA for the CDR3 is TGCAACGTTGAGGTTGGCCAGGGGGCTAATGAAAAACTGTTTTTT.

The sample holds a few counts of this clonotype. The genes are TRBV30 and TRBJ1-1; D perhaps matches TRBD1 (5 bases). V lost 5 bases, J lost 2 bases, and 6 bases lay in between. The CDR3 sequence is 11 residues long. CDR1 and CDR2 (germline): GTSNPN, SVGIG (reference sequence). The CDR3 DNA reads as TGTGCCTGGGGGGGTAACACTGAAGCTTTCTTT. Amino acids: CAWGGNTEAFF. The whole variable domain, filled in from reference TRBV30 and TRBJ1-1, reads SQTIHQWPATLVQPVGSPLSLECTVEGTSNPNLYWYRQAAGRGLQLLFYSVGIGQISSEVPQNLSASRPQDRQFILSSKKLLLSDSGFYLCAWGGNTEAFFGQGTRLTVV.